The 11 T cell receptor beta chains below all came from one sample that was sequenced in a study of early T cells in non-severe SARS-CoV-2 infection. TCRdb passed the 5' RACE reads through MiXCR, listing each CDR3 protein once. Of about 48,000 distinct CDR3 sequences in the sample, around 10% were seen once. Material: whole blood. All receptors derive from an adult who was a healthcare worker with PCR-confirmed SARS-CoV-2 infection or an uninfected control (not recorded which).

The V call is TRBV9, the J call TRBJ2-7; 8 bases map to TRBD1. The CDR3 has 14 residues. CDR1 and CDR2 (germline): SGDLS, YYNGEE. V was pared by 7 bases and J by 5 bases, with 11 bases of the junction left unmatched. The CDR3 loop reads CASGLGQGAHEQYF. CDR3 sequence (DNA): TGTGCCAGCGGCCTAGGACAGGGTGCCCACGAGCAGTACTTC. Full variable domain (remainder filled in from reference TRBV9 and TRBJ2-7): DSGVTQTPKHLITATGQRVTLRCSPRSGDLSVYWYQQSLDQGLQFLIQYYNGEERAKGNILERFSAQQFPDLHSELNLSSLELGDSALYFCASGLGQGAHEQYFGPGTRLTVT.

This chain uses TRBV6-2 or TRBV6-3 with TRBJ2-3; D remains unclear. This CDR3 comprises 14 residues. Germline lookup yields CDR1 MNHEY and CDR2 SVGEGT. Trimming left V 1 base short and J 2 bases short, with 7 bases between. The CDR3 sequence: CASSYFASTDTQYF. The CDR3 DNA sequence: TGTGCCAGCAGTTACTTCGCGTCCACAGATACGCAGTATTTT.

There are many counts of this clonotype. The V gene is TRBV11-3, the J gene TRBJ2-7; D is perhaps TRBD1 (5 bases). The V end lost 2 bases, the J end lost 6 bases, and 8 bases lay between the germline ends. This CDR3 spans 12 amino acids. Germline CDR1 SGHNT, CDR2 YENEEA. The DNA for the CDR3 is TGTGCCAGCAGCTTACAGGGATCCGAGCAGTACTTC. Translating it yields CASSLQGSEQYF.

The table lists this clonotype with many counts. The chain combines TRBV11-2 with TRBJ2-1, with 12 nucleotides matching TRBD2. The V segment lost 4 bases and the J segment 7 bases; nucleotides outside the gene matches: 8. The CDR3 spans 16 residues. In germline, CDR1 is SGHAT, CDR2 FQNNGV. The CDR3 nucleotides read TGTGCCAGCAGCTGGGCTCCGGGACTAGCGGGTAATGAGCAGTTCTTC. The encoded protein is CASSWAPGLAGNEQFF.

There are many counts of this clonotype. This chain uses TRBV6-5 with TRBJ2-7; perhaps TRBD2 as D (6 bases). V was pared by 5 bases and J by 0 bases, with 11 bases between. CDR3 size: 14 residues. Germline V CDR1 and CDR2: MNHEY, SVGAGI. The CDR3 region is CASSPPGDSYEQYF. DNA for the CDR3: TGTGCCAGCAGTCCGCCGGGGGACTCCTACGAGCAGTACTTC.

This clonotype was found a few times. The chain carries TRBV12-3 or TRBV12-4 and TRBJ2-1; 10 bases agree with TRBD2. The CDR3 covers 13 residues. V lost 6 bases to trimming and J lost 6 bases; unmatched junction nucleotides: 2. CDR3 sequence (DNA): TGTGCCAGCAGGAGCGGGAGGGCCAATGAGCAGTTCTTC. Translating it yields CASRSGRANEQFF.

This clonotype has a count of ten or more. The chain is built from TRBV11-3 and TRBJ2-5; 11 bases agree with TRBD2. V shed 8 bases and J 5 bases; nucleotides not matched to a gene: 7. CDR1 is SGHNT, CDR2 YENEEA, per germline. CDR3 length: 14 amino acids. CDR3 amino acids: CASSVAGGPETQYF. CDR3 DNA sequence: TGTGCCAGCTCCGTAGCGGGAGGGCCGGAGACCCAGTACTTC.

The table lists this clonotype with many counts. The CDR3 DNA reads TGTGCCAGCAGTTTCAGGCTCCCGGGACAGGGACCCCATCGTTCTGGGGCCAACGTCCTGACTTTC. Translated: CASSFRLPGQGPHRSGANVLTF. This chain connects TRBV27 to TRBJ2-6; 9 positions match TRBD1. The CDR3 has 22 amino acids. The ends lost 3 bases at V and 1 base at J; junction bases unmatched: 19. Germline lookup yields CDR1 MNHEY and CDR2 SMNVEV (reference sequence).

This clonotype was seen a few times. The chain is built from TRBV4-1 and TRBJ1-6, with 9 bases matching TRBD1. Germline assignment: CDR1 MGHRA and CDR2 YSYEKL. The J segment lost 10 bases and the V segment lost 6 bases, leaving 7 bases of the junction unmatched. The length of the CDR3 is 14 residues. The CDR3 protein is CASSRTGVGSPLHF. In DNA, the CDR3 is TGCGCCAGCAGTCGGACAGGGGTGGGATCACCCCTCCACTTT.

This clonotype was observed many times. V and J are TRBV6-1 and TRBJ1-1, with a possible D match to TRBD1 (6 bases). This CDR3 has 12 residues. V lost 6 bases to trimming and J lost 4 bases, with 9 bases between them. Germline CDR1 MNHNS, CDR2 SASEGT. CDR3 coding DNA: TGTGCCAGCAGAAGGGGGATCACTGAAGCTTTCTTT. It encodes CASRRGITEAFF.

This clonotype has at least ten counts. V gene TRBV29-1 combines with J gene TRBJ2-7; the match to TRBD1 covers 8 bases. The germline V gene encodes CDR1 SQVTM and CDR2 ANQGSEA. With V trimmed by 2 bases and J by 3 bases, 6 bases remained unmatched. The CDR3 spans 14 residues. CDR3 protein: CSVERAGGCYEQYF. The CDR3 region has the DNA TGCAGCGTTGAAAGGGCAGGGGGCTGCTACGAGCAGTACTTC.